This T cell receptor (beta chain) is from a study of cytomegalovirus exposure and HLA in healthy donors. Study as a whole: It was reported in a later analysis that the same platform had been used for the 90 to 150 validation repertoires as for the 550 to 700 first-cohort repertoires.

Libraries were prepared by immunoSEQ multiplex PCR; TCRdb keeps only in-frame clonotypes and omits some of them. The sample holds 250,000 to 300,000 clones, roughly 89% seen once. The CDR3 is 17 residues long. The V end was cut by 1 base, the J end by 5 bases, with 18 bases between. In germline, CDR1 is LNHDA, CDR2 SQIVND (reference sequence). This clonotype was sampled from a woman in her late teens or twenties in good health and CMV-seronegative. The chain carries TRBV19 and TRBJ1-3; a possible D gene is TRBD1 (6 bases). Material: PBMCs. The chain's CDR3 is CASSIADSKRLRNTIYF. The CDR3 region has the DNA TGTGCCAGTAGTATAGCGGACAGCAAGAGGTTGAGAAACACCATATATTTT. Looking up the rest from reference TRBV19 and TRBJ1-3 gives the full variable domain: DGGITQSPKYLFRKEGQNVTLSCEQNLNHDAMYWYRQDPGQGLRLIYYSQIVNDFQKGDIAEGYSVSREKKESFPLTVTSAQKNPTAFYLCASSIADSKRLRNTIYFGEGSWLTVV.